These 32 T cell receptor beta chains were all obtained from the same sample, sequenced in a study of blood T cell repertoires in COVID-19. The repertoire was sequenced with immunoSEQ multiplex PCR; TCRdb's copy has only in-frame clones and lacks some. The repertoire holds 300,000 to 400,000 clones, with around 89% as singletons. Sequenced material: peripheral blood. The receptors were gathered from a woman aged 50 to 65 with active or convalescent COVID-19.

V and J are TRBV24-1 and TRBJ2-5, with 13 bases identical to TRBD2. V shed 4 bases and J 2 bases; nucleotides not matched to a gene: 12. The CDR3 sequence is 19 residues long. Germline CDR1 is KGHDR and CDR2 is SFDVKD. The CDR3 loop is CATSEKRLAGGARQETQYF. CDR3 bases: TGTGCCACCAGTGAAAAGAGACTAGCGGGGGGTGCCCGGCAAGAGACCCAGTACTTC.

This sequence joins TRBV19 and TRBJ2-2, with a tentative D call TRBD2 (6 bases). The V and J ends lost 6 bases and 2 bases respectively, with 19 bases between them. CDR3 size: 17 residues. Germline lookup yields CDR1 LNHDA and CDR2 SQIVND (reference sequence). CDR3 DNA: TGTGCCAGTAGCCGGAAAGGTGGAGGGAAAAACACCGGGGAGCTGTTTTTT. The encoded protein is CASSRKGGGKNTGELFF. The whole variable domain, remainder taken from reference TRBV19 and TRBJ2-2, is DGGITQSPKYLFRKEGQNVTLSCEQNLNHDAMYWYRQDPGQGLRLIYYSQIVNDFQKGDIAEGYSVSREKKESFPLTVTSAQKNPTAFYLCASSRKGGGKNTGELFFGEGSRLTVL.

The chain recombines TRBV3-1 (or the pseudogene TRBV3-2) with TRBJ2-5; maybe TRBD1 (6 bases). Germline loops: CDR1 LGHDT, CDR2 YNNKEL (reference sequence). Trimming removed 5 bases from V and 7 bases from J, with 14 bases in between. The CDR3 runs 13 residues. The CDR3 bases are TGTGCCAGCAGCTACGGGGACATCGGGACCCAGTACTTC. Its protein product is CASSYGDIGTQYF.

In its sample, this clone was seen a few times. The rearrangement links TRBV19 to TRBJ2-3; 7 positions agree with TRBD1. After removal of 8 bases from V and 4 bases from J, the junction contained 12 bases not matched to a gene. CDR1 and CDR2 from the germline V gene are LNHDA and SQIVND (reference sequence). The CDR3 covers 15 residues. CDR3 DNA sequence: TGTGCCAGTCAAAGTACAGGGGCTGGCGCAGATACGCAGTATTTT. This sequence encodes CASQSTGAGADTQYF.

The chain joins TRBV5-1 to TRBJ2-1, with 7 bases identical to TRBD2. The ends lost 4 bases at V and 9 bases at J; junction bases unmatched: 10. The CDR3 has 14 residues. The germline CDR1 and CDR2 sequences are SGHRS and YFSETQ. The CDR3 DNA reads TGCGCCAGCAGCCCAGCTGTCAGGACTAGTGAGCAGTTCTTC. This codes for CASSPAVRTSEQFF. Looking up the rest from reference TRBV5-1 and TRBJ2-1 gives the full variable domain: KAGVTQTPRYLIKTRGQQVTLSCSPISGHRSVSWYQQTPGQGLQFLFEYFSETQRNKGNFPGRFSGRQFSNSRSEMNVSTLELGDSALYLCASSPAVRTSEQFFGPGTRLTVL.

The chain couples TRBV4-2 to TRBJ2-1; 7 nucleotides agree with TRBD2. Looked up from germline, CDR1 is LGHNA and CDR2 is YNFKEQ. The J segment lost 5 bases and the V segment lost 1 base, leaving 8 bases of the junction unmatched. CDR3 size: 16 residues. The CDR3 region is CASSQAPGLVNNEQFF. In DNA, the CDR3 is TGTGCCAGCAGCCAAGCTCCAGGACTAGTGAACAATGAGCAGTTCTTC.

The J gene is TRBJ2-3, the V gene TRBV18, with D unclear. The germline gives CDR1 KGHSH, CDR2 LQKENI. This CDR3 has 15 residues. V was cut by 2 bases and J by 5 bases, with 14 bases left in between. The CDR3 spells CASSPGYERGDTQYF. DNA of the CDR3: TGTGCCAGCTCACCAGGGTACGAGCGAGGAGATACGCAGTATTTT. Based on the CDR3 plus reference TRBV18 and TRBJ2-3, the full variable domain is NAGVMQNPRHLVRRRGQEARLRCSPMKGHSHVYWYRQLPEEGLKFMVYLQKENIIDESGMPKERFSAEFPKEGPSILRIQQVVRGDSAAYFCASSPGYERGDTQYFGPGTRLTVL.

V and J are TRBV18 and TRBJ1-4; D gene ambiguous. Germline lookup yields CDR1 KGHSH and CDR2 LQKENI. V lost 5 bases, J lost 2 bases, and 15 bases lay in between. The CDR3 has 16 residues. CDR3 protein: CASSSLLSQTNEKLFF. The CDR3 nucleotides are TGTGCCAGCTCATCACTCCTTTCCCAGACTAATGAAAAACTGTTTTTT.

The rearrangement links TRBV6-6 to TRBJ2-6; no firm D call. The CDR3 has 14 amino acids. Germline V gene sequence: CDR1 MNHNY, CDR2 SVGAGI (reference sequence). Deletions cut 4 bases from V and 0 bases from J, with 4 bases between. CDR3 loop: CASSSHSGANVLTF. CDR3 nucleotide sequence: TGTGCCAGCAGTTCCCACTCTGGGGCCAACGTCCTGACTTTC.

CDR3 nucleotides: TGCGCCAGCAGCCGGGAGCAGTACACCGGGGAGCTGTTTTTT. Amino acids: CASSREQYTGELFF. The chain carries TRBV5-1 and TRBJ2-2; tentatively, D is TRBD2 (6 bases). The germline CDR1 and CDR2 sequences are SGHRS and YFSETQ. The germline V and J ends were trimmed by 4 bases and 3 bases, with 10 bases remaining between them. CDR3 length equals 14 residues.

The chain combines TRBV11-2 with TRBJ2-1, with D tentatively TRBD1 (6 bases). Germline V gene sequence: CDR1 SGHAT, CDR2 FQNNGV. V lost 5 bases to trimming and J lost 8 bases, with 19 bases between them. The CDR3 is made up of 15 amino acids. CDR3 in amino acids: CASSLGTTQGHEQFF. Written as DNA, the CDR3 is TGTGCCAGCAGCCTAGGGACAACCCAAGGGCATGAGCAGTTCTTC.

This chain connects TRBV9 to TRBJ2-3; tentative D call: TRBD2 (6 bases). V was cut by 4 bases and J by 0 bases, with 9 bases left in between. The germline gives CDR1 SGDLS, CDR2 YYNGEE. CDR3 length: 14 amino acids. The CDR3 nucleotides are TGTGCCAGCAGCTACAGCGGGAGCACAGATACGCAGTATTTT. This gives the protein CASSYSGSTDTQYF.

The genes are TRBV19 and TRBJ2-2; 7 bases are a match to TRBD1. The CDR3 is 15 residues long. Per the germline V gene, CDR1 is LNHDA and CDR2 is SQIVND (reference sequence). V lost 4 bases to trimming and J lost 2 bases; unmatched junction nucleotides: 4. CDR3 region: CASSNRTGNTGELFF. As DNA, the CDR3 is TGTGCCAGTAGTAACAGGACAGGAAACACCGGGGAGCTGTTTTTT.

This chain connects TRBV6-2 or TRBV6-3 to TRBJ2-6; maybe TRBD2 (5 bases). The CDR3 is 17 residues long. CDR1 is MNHEY, CDR2 SVGEGT, per germline. The V end was cut by 4 bases, the J end by 0 bases, with 13 bases between. The CDR3 DNA sequence: TGTGCCAGCAGTTTGCGGACTCCCAGCTCTGGGGCCAACGTCCTGACTTTC. Protein: CASSLRTPSSGANVLTF.

This clone was recorded a few times. The chain carries TRBV25-1 and TRBJ2-7; D perhaps matches TRBD1 (6 bases). Germline lookup yields CDR1 MGHDK and CDR2 SYGVNS. This CDR3 has 14 residues. V lost 8 bases and J 3 bases, leaving 17 bases between the germline ends. The CDR3: CASPKDRTLYEQYF. Written as DNA, the CDR3 is TGTGCCAGCCCGAAAGACAGGACCCTCTACGAGCAGTACTTC.

This clone was counted a single time. The rearrangement links TRBV28 to TRBJ2-5, with a weak D call TRBD1 (6 bases). Trimming took 6 bases from V and 4 from J, leaving 15 bases between them. Looked up from germline, CDR1 is MDHEN and CDR2 is SYDVKM. The CDR3 is made up of 14 amino acids. Here the CDR3 reads CASRDRAGVETQYF. The CDR3 nucleotides read TGTGCCAGCAGGGACCGGGCAGGGGTAGAGACCCAGTACTTC.

CDR3 nucleotides: TGTGCCACCAGCAGAGACTTTCGGGGACTAGCGGGACAAGAGACCCAGTACTTC. Its translation is CATSRDFRGLAGQETQYF. The chain couples TRBV15 to TRBJ2-5, with 13 nucleotides matching TRBD2. J lost 2 bases, V lost 0 bases, and 6 bases had no gene match. The CDR3 is 18 residues long. Germline assignment: CDR1 LNHNV and CDR2 YYDKDF (reference sequence). Variable domain in full (rest from reference TRBV15 and TRBJ2-5): DAMVIQNPRYQVTQFGKPVTLSCSQTLNHNVMYWYQQKSSQAPKLLFHYYDKDFNNEADTPDNFQSRRPNTSFCFLDIRSPGLGDTAMYLCATSRDFRGLAGQETQYFGPGTRLLVL.

The chain recombines TRBV27 with TRBJ2-7; 14 positions agree with TRBD2. Germline assignment: CDR1 MNHEY and CDR2 SMNVEV (reference sequence). CDR3 length: 17 residues. Trimming removed 5 bases from V and 7 bases from J; junction bases left unmatched: 13. The CDR3 reads CASSPPTGTSGSGEQYF. The CDR3 nucleotides read TGTGCCAGCAGTCCACCTACCGGGACTAGCGGGAGCGGTGAGCAGTACTTC.

The V call is TRBV6-2 or TRBV6-3, the J call TRBJ2-1; TRBD2 matches 14 bases. The CDR3 is 19 amino acids. With V trimmed by 5 bases and J by 2 bases, 11 bases remained unmatched. CDR1 and CDR2 from the germline V gene are MNHEY and SVGEGT. The CDR3 is CASSLSWTSGRPAYNEQFF. The CDR3 nucleotides are TGTGCCAGCAGTCTTTCTTGGACTAGCGGGAGGCCGGCCTACAATGAGCAGTTCTTC.

This rearrangement joins TRBV4-2 to TRBJ2-1; perhaps TRBD2 as D (5 bases). Trimming left V 4 bases short and J 6 bases short, with 16 bases between. The CDR3 loop spans 15 amino acids. The germline V gene encodes CDR1 LGHNA and CDR2 YNFKEQ. The CDR3 DNA sequence: TGTGCCAGCAGCCGGGCTAGCCCTATTGGCAATGAGCAGTTCTTC. Its protein product is CASSRASPIGNEQFF.

This chain joins TRBV6-2 or TRBV6-3 and TRBJ2-3; tentative D call: TRBD1 (5 bases). With 2 bases removed from V and 0 bases from J, the gap between germline ends came to 18 bases. The CDR3 spans 18 residues. The germline gives CDR1 MNHEY, CDR2 SVGEGT. Here the CDR3 reads CASSYTLDTAPSTDTQYF. As DNA, the CDR3 is TGTGCCAGCAGTTACACCCTGGACACTGCCCCTAGCACAGATACGCAGTATTTT.

This clone was observed a single time. The V and J genes are TRBV11-2 and TRBJ2-7; 9 nucleotides match TRBD1. The junction had 10 bases not matched to a gene; V was cut back by 5 bases and J by 2 bases. The length of the CDR3 is 16 residues. Germline CDR1 SGHAT, CDR2 FQNNGV. The CDR3 DNA sequence: TGTGCCAGCAGCCCAAGAGGGACAGGGCCCACCTACGAGCAGTACTTC. Translated: CASSPRGTGPTYEQYF.

The chain links TRBV7-2 to TRBJ2-3, with D hard to call. CDR3 size: 14 residues. The germline V and J ends were trimmed by 1 base and 7 bases, with 12 bases remaining between them. Germline V lookup: CDR1 SGHTA, CDR2 FQGNSA. The CDR3 nucleotides read TGTGCCAGCAGCTTAGTTGGCGGAACTAATACGCAGTATTTT. It is translated as CASSLVGGTNTQYF.

The rearrangement joins TRBV5-5 to TRBJ1-3; 9 bases are a match to TRBD1. Trimming removed 3 bases from V and 4 bases from J; junction bases left unmatched: 2. This CDR3 is built from 14 residues. Germline V gene data show CDR1 as SGHKS and CDR2 as YYEKEE (reference sequence). CDR3 in DNA: TGTGCCAGCAGCTGGACAGGGGAGGGAAACACCATATATTTT. Translation: CASSWTGEGNTIYF.

This clone was recorded once. The chain combines TRBV6-2 or TRBV6-3 with TRBJ2-7, with D tentatively TRBD1 (6 bases). From germline, CDR1 is MNHEY and CDR2 SVGEGT. V dropped 2 bases and J dropped 3 bases, with 23 bases sitting between them. The CDR3 spans 18 residues. CDR3 residues: CASSYPRGSLRELYEQYF. The CDR3, as DNA: TGTGCCAGCAGTTACCCCAGGGGTTCGTTGAGGGAGCTCTACGAGCAGTACTTC.

The table lists this clone with a count of one. This chain joins TRBV5-1 and TRBJ2-7; 7 bases align to TRBD1. In germline, CDR1 is SGHRS, CDR2 YFSETQ. V was pared by 4 bases and J by 4 bases, with 11 bases of the junction left unmatched. The CDR3 covers 15 residues. Here the CDR3 reads CASSLLTGKRYEQYF. CDR3 sequence (DNA): TGCGCCAGCAGCCTGTTGACAGGGAAAAGGTACGAGCAGTACTTC.

The chain employs TRBV25-1 and TRBJ1-4; 10 nucleotides match TRBD1. The CDR3 extends over 15 amino acids. Germline trimming cut 4 bases from V and 8 bases from J; bases unmatched to any gene: 7. Germline V gives CDR1 MGHDK, CDR2 SYGVNS. In nucleotides, the CDR3 is TGTGCCAGCAGTGTTTCCGGGACAGGGGACGAAAAACTGTTTTTT. It encodes CASSVSGTGDEKLFF.

This chain joins TRBV28 and TRBJ1-4; possibly TRBD1 for D (5 bases). Germline V gene data show CDR1 as MDHEN and CDR2 as SYDVKM. V was clipped by 8 bases and J by 12 bases, with 16 bases between them. The CDR3 is made up of 12 amino acids. The CDR3 region has the DNA TGTGCCAGCTATTATACGGGGGGTCAACTGTTTTTT. It codes for CASYYTGGQLFF.

This clone was seen just once. The chain employs TRBV6-5 and TRBJ2-1; the match to TRBD2 covers 10 bases. CDR1 and CDR2 from the germline V gene are MNHEY and SVGAGI. V lost 3 bases to trimming and J lost 5 bases; unmatched junction nucleotides: 4. The CDR3 is made up of 15 amino acids. This chain's CDR3 is CASSYGLAENNEQFF. In nucleotides, the CDR3 is TGTGCCAGCAGTTATGGACTAGCGGAAAACAATGAGCAGTTCTTC.

This chain links TRBV7-2 with TRBJ2-3; D gene uncertain. CDR3 length equals 15 residues. V gave up 1 base and J gave up 6 bases, with 14 bases separating them. Germline V gene sequence: CDR1 SGHTA, CDR2 FQGNSA. CDR3 sequence (DNA): TGTGCCAGCAGCTTAGGTGGGCGCCGTAGTGATACGCAGTATTTT. The encoded protein is CASSLGGRRSDTQYF. Together with reference TRBV7-2 and TRBJ2-3, the CDR3 gives the full variable domain: GAGVSQSPSNKVTEKGKDVELRCDPISGHTALYWYRQSLGQGLEFLIYFQGNSAPDKSGLPSDRFSAERTGGSVSTLTIQRTQQEDSAVYLCASSLGGRRSDTQYFGPGTRLTVL.

J is TRBJ1-5 and V is TRBV7-8, with 9 bases fitting TRBD1. With 6 bases clipped from V and 6 bases from J, the junction kept 9 bases outside the gene matches. This CDR3 has 15 amino acids. Germline loops: CDR1 SGHVS, CDR2 FQNEAQ. This CDR3 is CASRGGTGHGQPQHF. CDR3 nucleotides: TGTGCCAGCAGGGGCGGGACAGGGCATGGTCAGCCCCAGCATTTT.

This clone was detected a few times. The chain has TRBV19 and TRBJ1-3; TRBD1 matches at 8 bases. V trimming: 3 bases; J trimming: 0 bases; junction bases outside the gene matches: 4. The CDR3 has 16 amino acids. Germline V gene data show CDR1 as LNHDA and CDR2 as SQIVND (reference sequence). The CDR3 sequence: CASSIGTGSSGNTIYF. CDR3 coding DNA: TGTGCCAGTAGTATTGGGACAGGAAGCTCTGGAAACACCATATATTTT.